The rows below give T cell receptor beta chains drawn from one sample of a study of blood T cell repertoires in COVID-19. Clones were sequenced by immunoSEQ multiplex PCR, and TCRdb holds only the in-frame ones, with some missing. The sample has around 150,000 clones; around 83% are singletons. Sequencing was carried out using peripheral blood. The receptors here all came from a woman aged 55-69 years with COVID-19, enrolled during active disease. Each CDR3 is given with its conserved first and last residue. D genes are given only for firm matches. The listing skips clone size in some rows; elsewhere it reads once, few, many or a size class.

abundance: .
v_gene: TRBV12-5
j_gene: TRBJ1-6
d_gene: .
CDR3nt: TGTGCTAGTGGTTCCTCCGGGTCAAGAGGTTCACCCCTCCACTTT
CDR3aa: CASGSSGSRGSPLHF

abundance: .
v_gene: TRBV7-3
j_gene: TRBJ2-1
d_gene: .
CDR3nt: TGTGCCAGCAGCTTTATCCGAACGACACTCAATGAGCAGTTCTTC
CDR3aa: CASSFIRTTLNEQFF

abundance: .
v_gene: TRBV4-1
j_gene: TRBJ1-3
d_gene: .
CDR3nt: TGCGCCAGCAGCCACGGGGACATTGGACCTGGAAACACCATATATTTT
CDR3aa: CASSHGDIGPGNTIYF

abundance: .
v_gene: TRBV7-2
j_gene: TRBJ2-1
d_gene: .
CDR3nt: TGTGCCAGCAGCTTTGGAAGGACTGGGCAGTTCTTC
CDR3aa: CASSFGRTGQFF

abundance: .
v_gene: TRBV11-2
j_gene: TRBJ1-4
d_gene: .
CDR3nt: TGTGCCAGCAGCTTAAGGGTTGACAGAAATAATGAAAAACTGTTTTTT
CDR3aa: CASSLRVDRNNEKLFF

abundance: few
v_gene: TRBV4-1
j_gene: TRBJ1-2
d_gene: .
CDR3nt: TGCGCCAGCAGCCAAACCGGACAGCCCAACTATGGCTACACCTTC
CDR3aa: CASSQTGQPNYGYTF

abundance: few
v_gene: TRBV19
j_gene: TRBJ1-1
d_gene: TRBD1
CDR3nt: TGTGCCAGTAGACAGGGGGCAACTGAAGCTTTCTTT
CDR3aa: CASRQGATEAFF

abundance: few
v_gene: TRBV7-9
j_gene: TRBJ2-3
d_gene: TRBD2
CDR3nt: TGTGCCAGCAGCCCCGGACTAGCGGGAGGGGGAGATACGCAGTATTTT
CDR3aa: CASSPGLAGGGDTQYF

abundance: .
v_gene: TRBV10-1
j_gene: TRBJ2-1
d_gene: TRBD2
CDR3nt: TGCGCCAGCAGTGACCCGGGAGGGATCAATGAGCAGTTCTTC
CDR3aa: CASSDPGGINEQFF

abundance: .
v_gene: TRBV29-1
j_gene: TRBJ2-1
d_gene: .
CDR3nt: TGCAGCGCTTTCGAGGCCTACAATGAGCAGTTCTTC
CDR3aa: CSAFEAYNEQFF